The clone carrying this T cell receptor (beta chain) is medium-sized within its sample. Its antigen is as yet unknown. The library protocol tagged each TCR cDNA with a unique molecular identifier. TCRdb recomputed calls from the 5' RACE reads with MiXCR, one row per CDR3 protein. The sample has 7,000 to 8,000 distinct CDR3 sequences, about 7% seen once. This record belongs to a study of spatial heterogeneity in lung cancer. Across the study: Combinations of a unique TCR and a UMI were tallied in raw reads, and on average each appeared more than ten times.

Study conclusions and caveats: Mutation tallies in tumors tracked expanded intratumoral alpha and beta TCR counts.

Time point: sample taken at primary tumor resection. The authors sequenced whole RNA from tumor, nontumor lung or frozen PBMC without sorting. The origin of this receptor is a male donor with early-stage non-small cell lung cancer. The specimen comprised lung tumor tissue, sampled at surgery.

The CDR3 reads CASNPNRAGANVLTF. The CDR3 coding sequence is TGTGCCAGCAACCCGAACAGGGCTGGGGCCAACGTCCTGACTTTC. V gene TRBV6-1 combines with J gene TRBJ2-6; tentative D call: TRBD1 (6 bases). Trimming removed 7 bases at V and 2 bases at J, with 12 bases between. From germline, CDR1 is MNHNS and CDR2 SASEGT. The CDR3 spans 15 residues.